The T cell receptor beta chain described here comes from a study of blood T cell repertoires in COVID-19. Background on the study: T cells, B-cell-depleted T cells, or PBMCs supplied cDNA or gDNA.

The protocol was immunoSEQ multiplex PCR, while the TCRdb copy is restricted to in-frame clones and leaves out a portion. The sample lists around 94,000 clones, 80% to 85% seen once, with approximately 6.5% in the top ten. V was cut by 0 bases and J by 7 bases, with 13 bases left in between. The CDR3 runs to 15 residues. The germline gives CDR1 LNHNV, CDR2 YYDKDF (reference sequence). This chain connects TRBV15 to TRBJ1-5, with D possibly TRBD1 on 5 matching bases. Input material: peripheral blood. The receptor's source is a man between 60 and 75 years old with acute or convalescent COVID-19. CDR3 coding DNA: TGTGCCACCAGCAGAGATCAGGGATTAGGGCAGCCCCAGCATTTT. Its translation is CATSRDQGLGQPQHF.